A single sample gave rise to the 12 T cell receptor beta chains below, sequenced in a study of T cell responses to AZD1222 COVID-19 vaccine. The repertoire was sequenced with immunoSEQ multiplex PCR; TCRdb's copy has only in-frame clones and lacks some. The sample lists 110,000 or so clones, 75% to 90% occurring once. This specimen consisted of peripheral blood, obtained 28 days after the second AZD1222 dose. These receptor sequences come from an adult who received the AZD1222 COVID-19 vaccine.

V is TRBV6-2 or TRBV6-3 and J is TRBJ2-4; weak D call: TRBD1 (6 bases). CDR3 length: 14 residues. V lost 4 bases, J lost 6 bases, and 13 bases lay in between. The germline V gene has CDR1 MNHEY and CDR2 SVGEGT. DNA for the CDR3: TGTGCCAGCAGTTCCGTACTACAGGGAAACATTCAGTACTTC. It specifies CASSSVLQGNIQYF.

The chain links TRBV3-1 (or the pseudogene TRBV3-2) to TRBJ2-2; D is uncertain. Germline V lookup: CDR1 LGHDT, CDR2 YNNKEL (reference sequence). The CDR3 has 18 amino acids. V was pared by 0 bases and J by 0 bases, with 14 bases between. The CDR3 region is CASSQDHRRPPNTGELFF. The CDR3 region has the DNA TGTGCCAGCAGCCAAGATCACAGACGACCTCCGAACACCGGGGAGCTGTTTTTT.

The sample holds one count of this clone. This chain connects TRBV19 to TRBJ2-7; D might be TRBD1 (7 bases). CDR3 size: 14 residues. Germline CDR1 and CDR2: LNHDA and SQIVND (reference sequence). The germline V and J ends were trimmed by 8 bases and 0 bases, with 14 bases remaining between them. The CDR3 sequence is CASGSRDSSYEQYF. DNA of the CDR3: TGTGCCAGTGGGTCGCGGGACAGCTCCTACGAGCAGTACTTC.

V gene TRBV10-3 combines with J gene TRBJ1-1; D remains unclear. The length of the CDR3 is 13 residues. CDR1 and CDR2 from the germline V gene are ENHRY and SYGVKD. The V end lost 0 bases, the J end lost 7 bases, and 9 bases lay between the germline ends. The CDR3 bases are TGTGCCATCAGTGAGTCGATCAGCCTTGAAGCTTTCTTT. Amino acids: CAISESISLEAFF.

The CDR3 region is CASSYSTLTGAYEQYF. In DNA form, the CDR3 reads TGTGCCAGCAGTTACTCGACCTTAACAGGAGCCTACGAGCAGTACTTC. The rearrangement uses TRBV6-5 and TRBJ2-7; tentatively, D is TRBD1 (5 bases). Per germline, CDR1 MNHEY and CDR2 SVGAGI. Trimming took 0 bases from V and 2 from J, leaving 14 bases between them. The CDR3 runs to 16 residues.

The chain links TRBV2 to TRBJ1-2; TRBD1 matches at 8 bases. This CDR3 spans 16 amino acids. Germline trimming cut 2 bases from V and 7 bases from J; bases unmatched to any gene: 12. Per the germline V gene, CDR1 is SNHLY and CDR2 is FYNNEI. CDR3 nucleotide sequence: TGTGCCAGCAGTGAAATTGGGACAGGAGGGAGCCTTGGCTACACCTTC. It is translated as CASSEIGTGGSLGYTF.

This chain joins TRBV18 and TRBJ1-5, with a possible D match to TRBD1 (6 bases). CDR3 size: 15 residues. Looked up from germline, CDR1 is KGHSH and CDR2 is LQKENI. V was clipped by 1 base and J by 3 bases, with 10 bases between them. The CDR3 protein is CASSPLGQNNQPQHF. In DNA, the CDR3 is TGTGCCAGCTCACCACTAGGACAGAACAATCAGCCCCAGCATTTT. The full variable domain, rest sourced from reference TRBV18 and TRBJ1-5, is NAGVMQNPRHLVRRRGQEARLRCSPMKGHSHVYWYRQLPEEGLKFMVYLQKENIIDESGMPKERFSAEFPKEGPSILRIQQVVRGDSAAYFCASSPLGQNNQPQHFGDGTRLSIL.

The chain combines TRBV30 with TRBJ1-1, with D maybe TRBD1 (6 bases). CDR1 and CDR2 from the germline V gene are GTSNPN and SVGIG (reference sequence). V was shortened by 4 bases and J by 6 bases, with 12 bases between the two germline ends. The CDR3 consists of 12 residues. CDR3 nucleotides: TGTGCCTGGACATCGGGGGCCGCTGAAGCTTTCTTT. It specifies CAWTSGAAEAFF.

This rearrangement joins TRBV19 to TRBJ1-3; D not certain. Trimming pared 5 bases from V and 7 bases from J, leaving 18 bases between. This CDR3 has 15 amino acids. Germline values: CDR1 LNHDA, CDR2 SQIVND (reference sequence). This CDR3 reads CASSLRAHLGNTIYF. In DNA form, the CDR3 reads TGTGCCAGTAGTCTCCGGGCACACCTCGGGAACACCATATATTTT. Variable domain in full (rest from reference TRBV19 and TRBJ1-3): DGGITQSPKYLFRKEGQNVTLSCEQNLNHDAMYWYRQDPGQGLRLIYYSQIVNDFQKGDIAEGYSVSREKKESFPLTVTSAQKNPTAFYLCASSLRAHLGNTIYFGEGSWLTVV.

CDR3 protein: CASSDSREKAYEQYF. The CDR3 DNA sequence: TGTGCCAGCAGCGACTCCAGGGAGAAGGCTTACGAGCAGTACTTC. The V and J genes are TRBV5-5 and TRBJ2-7, with D perhaps assigned TRBD1 or TRBD2 (5 bases each). The germline V and J ends were trimmed by 4 bases and 4 bases, with 18 bases remaining between them. The CDR3 totals 15 residues. Germline values: CDR1 SGHKS, CDR2 YYEKEE (reference sequence).

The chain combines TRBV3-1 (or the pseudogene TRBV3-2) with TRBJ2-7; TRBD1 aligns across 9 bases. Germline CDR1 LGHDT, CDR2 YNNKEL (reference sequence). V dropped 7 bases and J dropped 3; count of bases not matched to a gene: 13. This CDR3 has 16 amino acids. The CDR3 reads CASTTAGTGKGYEQYF. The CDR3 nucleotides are TGTGCCAGCACCACGGCAGGGACAGGGAAGGGCTACGAGCAGTACTTC.

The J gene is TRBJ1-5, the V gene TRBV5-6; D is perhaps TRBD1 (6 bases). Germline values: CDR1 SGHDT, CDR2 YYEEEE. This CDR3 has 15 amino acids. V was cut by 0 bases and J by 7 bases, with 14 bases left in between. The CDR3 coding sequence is TGTGCCAGCAGCTTGGGGCAGGGGATCCTCCAGCCCCAGCATTTT. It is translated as CASSLGQGILQPQHF.